Detailed here is one T cell receptor beta chain. TCRdb's table, derived via immunoSEQ multiplex PCR, lists solely in-frame clones and lacks some. The sample has some 170,000 clones, around 83% seen once. Those who participated ranged in age from about 18 to 89 years and resided in about two dozen US areas. Participants reported their clinical history, and cohort assignment relied on those reports. Recovered Cohort 3 donors showed two negative PCRs, clearance, or symptom resolution. V lost 8 bases and J lost 5, with 4 bases in between. The CDR3 is made up of 10 amino acids. Germline V gene lookup returns CDR1 MNHEY and CDR2 SMNVEV (reference sequence). This entry comes from a study of blood T cell repertoires in COVID-19.

Material: PBMCs or T cells enriched from blood (not recorded which). The sequence was obtained from a man aged 50 or older who had recovered from COVID-19. This chain joins TRBV27 and TRBJ1-3, with D unresolved. CDR3 loop: CASVRNTIYF. DNA for the CDR3: TGTGCCAGCGTAAGAAACACCATATATTTT.